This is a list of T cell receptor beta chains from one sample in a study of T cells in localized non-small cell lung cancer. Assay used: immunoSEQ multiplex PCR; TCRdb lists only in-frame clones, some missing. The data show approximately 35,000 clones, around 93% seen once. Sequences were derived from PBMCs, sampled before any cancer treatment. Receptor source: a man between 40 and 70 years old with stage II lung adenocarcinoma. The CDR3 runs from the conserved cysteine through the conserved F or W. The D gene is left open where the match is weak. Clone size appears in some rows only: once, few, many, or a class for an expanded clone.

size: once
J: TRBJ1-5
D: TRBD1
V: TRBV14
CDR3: CASTLNETGNHYSNQPQHF
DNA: TGTGCCAGCACTTTAAACGAGACAGGGAACCATTATAGCAATCAGCCCCAGCATTTT

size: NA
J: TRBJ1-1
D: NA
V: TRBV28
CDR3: CASSPPLGQGGAFF
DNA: TGTGCCAGCAGTCCCCCATTGGGGCAAGGGGGAGCTTTCTTT

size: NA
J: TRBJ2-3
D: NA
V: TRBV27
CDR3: CASRPAGATPDTQYF
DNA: TGTGCCAGTCGTCCGGCGGGCGCCACCCCAGATACGCAGTATTTT

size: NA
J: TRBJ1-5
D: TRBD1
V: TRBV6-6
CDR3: CASSYPGQGVSQPQHF
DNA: TGTGCCAGCAGTTATCCGGGACAGGGGGTTAGTCAGCCCCAGCATTTT

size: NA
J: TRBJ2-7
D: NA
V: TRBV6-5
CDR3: CASSLTAAYEQYF
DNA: TGTGCCAGCAGTTTGACGGCCGCCTACGAGCAGTACTTC

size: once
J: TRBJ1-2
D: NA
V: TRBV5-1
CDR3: CASSLEGLSGYTF
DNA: TGCGCCAGCAGCTTGGAGGGGTTGAGTGGCTACACCTTC

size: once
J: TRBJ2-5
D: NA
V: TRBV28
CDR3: CASSLAGDETQYF
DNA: TGTGCCAGCAGTTTAGCCGGGGACGAGACCCAGTACTTC

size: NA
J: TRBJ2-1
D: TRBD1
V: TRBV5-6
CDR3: CASSWTGNEQFF
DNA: TGTGCCAGCAGCTGGACAGGGAATGAGCAGTTCTTC

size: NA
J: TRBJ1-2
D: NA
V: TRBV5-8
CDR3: CASSPGITGQNYGYTF
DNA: TGTGCCAGCAGCCCCGGCATAACAGGCCAGAACTATGGCTACACCTTC

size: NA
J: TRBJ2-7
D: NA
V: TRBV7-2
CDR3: CASSPGFRKYEQYF
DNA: TGTGCCAGCAGCCCTGGGTTTAGAAAGTACGAGCAGTACTTC

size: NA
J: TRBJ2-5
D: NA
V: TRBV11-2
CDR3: CASSPHWAQETQYF
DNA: TGTGCCAGCAGCCCCCACTGGGCCCAAGAGACCCAGTACTTC

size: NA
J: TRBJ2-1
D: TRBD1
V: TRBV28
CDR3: CASQTGGRWDEQFF
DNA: TGTGCCAGCCAGACAGGGGGCCGTTGGGATGAGCAGTTCTTC